This passage covers 7 T cell receptor beta chains from one sample sequenced in a study of Ad26.COV2.S vaccination and SARS-CoV-2 variants. Treatment here: about 20 received Ad26.COV2.S at low or high dose, single or two shots; 5 received placebo; per-sample allocation not given. Sampling was done on day 63 after the first vaccine or placebo injection. TCRdb keeps only in-frame clones here, not all; method: immunoSEQ multiplex PCR. The table has around 450,000 clones, more than 80% seen once. The specimen was peripheral blood, collected in a trial of Ad26.COV2.S vaccine versus placebo. The receptors shown here come from a person between 18 and 59 years old who received the Ad26.COV2.S COVID-19 vaccine or a placebo.

This chain links TRBV6-2 or TRBV6-3 with TRBJ1-5, with D unclear. Germline lookup yields CDR1 MNHEY and CDR2 SVGEGT. This CDR3 contains 13 residues. The V end was cut by 1 base, the J end by 3 bases, with 4 bases between. The CDR3 spells CASSYYPNQPQHF. CDR3 DNA sequence: TGTGCCAGCAGTTACTATCCCAATCAGCCCCAGCATTTT.

V usage is TRBV6-5 and J usage is TRBJ2-2; maybe TRBD1 (6 bases). CDR3 length: 14 residues. V lost 3 bases to trimming and J lost 6 bases, with 11 bases between them. The germline gives CDR1 MNHEY, CDR2 SVGAGI. CDR3 protein: CASSYNRAPGELFF. Here the CDR3 DNA reads TGTGCCAGCAGTTATAACAGGGCGCCCGGGGAGCTGTTTTTT.

J is TRBJ1-1 and V is TRBV5-4; D may be TRBD1 (5 bases). Per the germline V gene, CDR1 is SGHNT and CDR2 is YYREEE (reference sequence). The CDR3 extends over 15 amino acids. V dropped 0 bases and J dropped 6 bases, with 15 bases sitting between them. CDR3 sequence reads: CASSLDGQGISEAFF. Written as DNA, the CDR3 is TGTGCCAGCAGCTTGGATGGGCAGGGTATCTCTGAAGCTTTCTTT.

V and J are TRBV11-1 and TRBJ2-2, with 8 bases aligning to TRBD2. The CDR3 spans 16 residues. The V segment lost 3 bases and the J segment 1 base; nucleotides outside the gene matches: 4. In germline, CDR1 is SGHAT, CDR2 FQDESV (reference sequence). Here the CDR3 reads CASSLELAGNTGELFF. The CDR3 DNA follows: TGTGCCAGCAGCTTGGAGCTAGCGGGGAACACCGGGGAGCTGTTTTTT.

The rearrangement uses TRBV19 and TRBJ2-3, with 7 bases identical to TRBD1. CDR1 is LNHDA, CDR2 SQIVND, per germline (reference sequence). The CDR3 contains 15 residues. Losses at the gene ends were 4 bases for V and 2 bases for J; bases not matched to a gene: 6. Written as DNA, the CDR3 is TGTGCCAGTAGTACCCGACAGGGAAACACAGATACGCAGTATTTT. Protein product: CASSTRQGNTDTQYF.

This clone was observed a handful of times. The gene calls are TRBV14 and TRBJ2-7; 10 bases line up with TRBD2. V trimming: 3 bases; J trimming: 0 bases; junction bases outside the gene matches: 5. This CDR3 spans 16 amino acids. Germline CDR1 SGHDN, CDR2 FVKESK. The CDR3, as DNA: TGTGCCAGCAGCCACCCAGCTAGCGGGAGCTCCTACGAGCAGTACTTC. Translation: CASSHPASGSSYEQYF.

This clone was picked up one time. This chain connects TRBV27 to TRBJ1-5, with a possible D match to TRBD1 (6 bases). Trimming left V 3 bases short and J 6 bases short, with 12 bases between. Per germline, CDR1 MNHEY and CDR2 SMNVEV (reference sequence). This CDR3 region has 14 residues. The CDR3 loop reads CASSFVGGAQPQHF. The CDR3 coding sequence is TGTGCCAGCAGTTTTGTCGGGGGCGCTCAGCCCCAGCATTTT.